This T cell receptor (beta chain) was profiled in a study of Ad26.COV2.S vaccination and SARS-CoV-2 variants. Study-wide results and limits: Marked by substantial breadth, spike-specific CD8+ and CD4+ T cell responses were reportedly seen after vaccination.

The CDR3 extends over 15 amino acids. Germline loops: CDR1 MDHEN, CDR2 SYDVKM. Trimming removed 5 bases from V and 3 bases from J, with 17 bases in between. Measured with immunoSEQ multiplex PCR; TCRdb has only the in-frame clones, and not every one. The table lists over 110,000 clones, 80% to 90% of them singletons. Details on this clone: As yet, its antigen is unknown.

The sample in question was peripheral blood, obtained after recovery from COVID-19. The chain joins TRBV28 to TRBJ2-7; possible D gene TRBD2, 6 bases. The TCR was taken from a human donor who had recovered from COVID-19. The CDR3 loop reads CASSLSEGGYYEQYF. The CDR3, as DNA: TGTGCCAGCAGTCTCTCGGAGGGCGGATACTACGAGCAGTACTTC.